The present entry profiles one T cell receptor (beta chain) with its context. Antigen unknown. The sample originates from a study of OX40 agonist ivuxolimab in advanced cancers. Study summary: Treatment of patients was with ivuxolimab, an agonistic anti-OX40 (CD134) antibody. Dose-escalation patients suffered from hepatocellular carcinoma, melanoma, renal cell or head and neck cancer. Study-level points and caveats: Averaging showed that CD8+ T cells had more expanded clones than CD4+ did. The work left the antigen specificity of expanded peripheral T cells undetermined.

The repertoire was sequenced with immunoSEQ multiplex PCR; TCRdb's copy has only in-frame clones and lacks some. This sample has 60,000 or so clones, with 70% to 90% found just once. The CDR3 sequence is 15 residues long. V shed 3 bases and J shed 5 bases, with 17 bases lying between them. Germline CDR1 SGHDT, CDR2 YYEEEE. The TCR comes from an adult with an advanced solid tumor such as melanoma, head and neck, liver or kidney cancer. This specimen consisted of CD4+ or CD8+ T cells sorted from blood, obtained in a trial of the OX40 agonist ivuxolimab. V is TRBV5-6 and J is TRBJ2-5; D not resolved. This CDR3 is CASSSVGERWETQYF. CDR3 nucleotides: TGTGCCAGCAGCTCGGTGGGCGAGAGGTGGGAGACCCAGTACTTC. The entire variable domain, with the rest obtained from reference TRBV5-6 and TRBJ2-5, is as follows: DAGVTQSPTHLIKTRGQQVTLRCSPKSGHDTVSWYQQALGQGPQFIFQYYEEEERQRGNFPDRFSGHQFPNYSSELNVNALLLGDSALYLCASSSVGERWETQYFGPGTRLLVL.